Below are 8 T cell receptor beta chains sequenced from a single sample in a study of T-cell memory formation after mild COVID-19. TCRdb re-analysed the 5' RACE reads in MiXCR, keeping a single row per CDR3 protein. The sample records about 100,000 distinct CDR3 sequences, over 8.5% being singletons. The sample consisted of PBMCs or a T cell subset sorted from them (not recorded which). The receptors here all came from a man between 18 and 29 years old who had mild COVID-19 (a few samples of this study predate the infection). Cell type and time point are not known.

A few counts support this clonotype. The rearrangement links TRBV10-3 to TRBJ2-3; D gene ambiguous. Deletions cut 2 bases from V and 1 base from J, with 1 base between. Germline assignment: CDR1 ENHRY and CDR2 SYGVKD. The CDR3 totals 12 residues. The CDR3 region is CAISEGTDTQYF. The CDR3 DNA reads TGTGCCATCAGTGAGGGCACAGATACGCAGTATTTT.

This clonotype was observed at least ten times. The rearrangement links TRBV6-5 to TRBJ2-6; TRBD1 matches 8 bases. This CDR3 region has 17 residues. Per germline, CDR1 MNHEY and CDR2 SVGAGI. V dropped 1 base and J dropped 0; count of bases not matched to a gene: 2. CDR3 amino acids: CASSYLTGDSGANVLTF. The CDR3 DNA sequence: TGTGCCAGCAGTTACTTGACAGGGGACTCTGGGGCCAACGTCCTGACTTTC.

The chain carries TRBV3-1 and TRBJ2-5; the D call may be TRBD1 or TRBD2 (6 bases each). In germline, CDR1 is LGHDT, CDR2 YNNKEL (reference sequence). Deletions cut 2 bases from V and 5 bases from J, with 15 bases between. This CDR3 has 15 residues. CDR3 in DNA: TGTGCCAGCAGCCAACCAATTAGGGGGGTGGAGACCCAGTACTTC. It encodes CASSQPIRGVETQYF.

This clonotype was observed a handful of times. CDR3: CASSQGGGVTDTQYF. Here the CDR3 DNA reads TGCGCCAGCAGCCAAGGGGGGGGCGTCACAGATACGCAGTATTTT. The chain combines TRBV4-1 with TRBJ2-3; perhaps TRBD2 as D (7 bases). Per the germline V gene, CDR1 is MGHRA and CDR2 is YSYEKL. The CDR3 has 15 residues. The V end was cut by 1 base, the J end by 2 bases, with 10 bases between.

CDR3: CASSRRGQETQYF. CDR3 DNA: TGTGCCAGCAGTAGACGAGGACAAGAGACCCAGTACTTC. This sequence joins TRBV7-2 and TRBJ2-5; D is undetermined. Germline-derived CDR1 and CDR2 are SGHTA and FQGNSA. V was clipped by 6 bases and J by 2 bases, with 10 bases between them. CDR3 size: 13 residues.

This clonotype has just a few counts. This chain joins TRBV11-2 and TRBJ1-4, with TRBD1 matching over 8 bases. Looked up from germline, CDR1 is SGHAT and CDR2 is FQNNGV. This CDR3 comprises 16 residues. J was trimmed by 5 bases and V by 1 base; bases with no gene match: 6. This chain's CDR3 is CASSLGGQGANEKLFF. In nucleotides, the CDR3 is TGTGCCAGCAGCTTAGGGGGCCAGGGGGCGAATGAAAAACTGTTTTTT.

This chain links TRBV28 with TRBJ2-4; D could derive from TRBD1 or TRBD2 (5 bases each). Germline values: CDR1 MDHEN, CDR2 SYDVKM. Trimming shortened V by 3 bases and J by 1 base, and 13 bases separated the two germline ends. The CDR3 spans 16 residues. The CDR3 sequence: CASSFGDLEAKNIQYF. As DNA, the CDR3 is TGTGCCAGCAGTTTTGGGGACCTGGAGGCCAAAAACATTCAGTACTTC. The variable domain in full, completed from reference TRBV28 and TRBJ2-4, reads DVKVTQSSRYLVKRTGEKVFLECVQDMDHENMFWYRQDPGLGLRLIYFSYDVKMKEKGDIPEGYSVSREKKERFSLILESASTNQTSMYLCASSFGDLEAKNIQYFGAGTRLSVL.

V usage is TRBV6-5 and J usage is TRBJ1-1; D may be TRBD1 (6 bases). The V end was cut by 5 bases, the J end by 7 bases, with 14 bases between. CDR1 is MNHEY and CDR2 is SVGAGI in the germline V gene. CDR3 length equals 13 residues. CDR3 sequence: CASSARWDNEAFF. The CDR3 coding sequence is TGTGCCAGCAGTGCCCGGTGGGACAATGAAGCTTTCTTT.